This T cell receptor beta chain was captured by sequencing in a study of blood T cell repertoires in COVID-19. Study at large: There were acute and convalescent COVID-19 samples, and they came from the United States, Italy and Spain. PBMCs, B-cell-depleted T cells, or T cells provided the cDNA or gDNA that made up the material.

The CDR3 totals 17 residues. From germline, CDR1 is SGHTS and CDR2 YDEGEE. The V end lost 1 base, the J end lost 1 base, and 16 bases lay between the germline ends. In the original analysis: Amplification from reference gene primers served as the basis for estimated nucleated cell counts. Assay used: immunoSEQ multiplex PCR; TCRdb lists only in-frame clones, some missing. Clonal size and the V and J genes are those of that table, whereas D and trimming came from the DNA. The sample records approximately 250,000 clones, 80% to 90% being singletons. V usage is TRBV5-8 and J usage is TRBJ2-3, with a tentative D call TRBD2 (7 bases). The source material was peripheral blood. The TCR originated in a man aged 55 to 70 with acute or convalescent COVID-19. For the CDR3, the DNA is TGTGCCAGCAGCTTGCATTTTGGGGGGGCACGCACAGATACGCAGTATTTT. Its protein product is CASSLHFGGARTDTQYF.